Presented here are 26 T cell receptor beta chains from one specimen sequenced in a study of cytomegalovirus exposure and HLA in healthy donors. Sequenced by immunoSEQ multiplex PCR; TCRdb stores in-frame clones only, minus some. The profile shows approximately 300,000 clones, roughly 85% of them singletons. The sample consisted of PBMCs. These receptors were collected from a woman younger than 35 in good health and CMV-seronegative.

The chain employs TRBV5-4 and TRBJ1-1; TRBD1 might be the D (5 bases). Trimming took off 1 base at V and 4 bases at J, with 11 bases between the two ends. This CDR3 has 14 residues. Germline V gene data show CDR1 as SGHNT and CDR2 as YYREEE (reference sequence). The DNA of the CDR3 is TGTGCCAGCAGCTTGCCCCCCGGGGGCACTGAAGCTTTCTTT. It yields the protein CASSLPPGGTEAFF.

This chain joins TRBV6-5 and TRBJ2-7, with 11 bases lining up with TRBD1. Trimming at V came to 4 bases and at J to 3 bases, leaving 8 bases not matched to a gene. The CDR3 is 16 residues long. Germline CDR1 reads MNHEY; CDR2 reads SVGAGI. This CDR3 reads CASSSSEGTGGYEQYF. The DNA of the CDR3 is TGTGCCAGCAGTTCAAGTGAGGGGACAGGGGGCTACGAGCAGTACTTC.

Here the CDR3 reads CASTTPSEAFF. CDR3 in DNA: TGTGCCAGCACGACACCCTCGGAAGCTTTCTTT. The V call is TRBV28, the J call TRBJ1-1, with unresolved D. Trimming pared 7 bases from V and 8 bases from J, leaving 11 bases between. This CDR3 contains 11 residues. CDR1 and CDR2 (germline): MDHEN, SYDVKM.

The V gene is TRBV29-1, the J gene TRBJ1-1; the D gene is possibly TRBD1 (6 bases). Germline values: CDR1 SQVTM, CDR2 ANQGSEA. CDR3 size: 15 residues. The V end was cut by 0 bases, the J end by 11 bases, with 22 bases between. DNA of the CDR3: TGCAGCGTTGAAGATACATCAGGGGCCCCCTCTCGGGCTTTCTTT. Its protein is CSVEDTSGAPSRAFF.

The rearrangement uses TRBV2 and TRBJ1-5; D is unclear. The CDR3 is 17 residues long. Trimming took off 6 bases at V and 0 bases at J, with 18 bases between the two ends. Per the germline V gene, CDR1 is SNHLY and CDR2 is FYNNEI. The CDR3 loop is CASSGWSGSASNQPQHF. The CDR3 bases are TGTGCCAGCAGCGGGTGGTCGGGGAGTGCTAGCAATCAGCCCCAGCATTTT.

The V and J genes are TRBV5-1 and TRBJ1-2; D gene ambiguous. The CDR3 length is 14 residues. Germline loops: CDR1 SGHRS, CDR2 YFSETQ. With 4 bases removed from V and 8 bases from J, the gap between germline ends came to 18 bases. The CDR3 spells CASSGQDEGGGYTF. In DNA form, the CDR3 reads TGCGCCAGCAGCGGCCAGGACGAGGGTGGCGGCTACACCTTC.

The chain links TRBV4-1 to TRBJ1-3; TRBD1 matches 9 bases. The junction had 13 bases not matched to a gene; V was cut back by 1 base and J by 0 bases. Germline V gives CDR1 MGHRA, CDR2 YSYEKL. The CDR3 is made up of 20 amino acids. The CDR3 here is CASSQGEINRGLSSGNTIYF. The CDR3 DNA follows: TGCGCCAGCAGCCAAGGGGAAATCAACAGGGGGCTGAGCTCTGGAAACACCATATATTTT.

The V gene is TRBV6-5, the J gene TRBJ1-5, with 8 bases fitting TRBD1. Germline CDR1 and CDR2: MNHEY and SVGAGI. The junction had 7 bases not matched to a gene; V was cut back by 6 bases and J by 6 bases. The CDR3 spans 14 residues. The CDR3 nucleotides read TGTGCCAGCAGCCGGACAGGGATCGGTCAGCCCCAGCATTTT. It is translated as CASSRTGIGQPQHF.

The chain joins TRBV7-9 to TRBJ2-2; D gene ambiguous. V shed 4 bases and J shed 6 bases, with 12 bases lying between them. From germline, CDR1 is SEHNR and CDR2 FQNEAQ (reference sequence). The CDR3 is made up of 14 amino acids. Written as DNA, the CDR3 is TGTGCCAGCAGCTGGAGAAGCCTCGCCGGGGAGCTGTTTTTT. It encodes CASSWRSLAGELFF.

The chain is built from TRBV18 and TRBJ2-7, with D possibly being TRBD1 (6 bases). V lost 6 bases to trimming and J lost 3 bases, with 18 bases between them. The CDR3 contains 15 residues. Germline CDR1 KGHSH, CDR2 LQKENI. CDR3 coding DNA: TGTGCCAGCTCTGTAGAGACAGGCCTGGGCTACGAGCAGTACTTC. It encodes CASSVETGLGYEQYF.

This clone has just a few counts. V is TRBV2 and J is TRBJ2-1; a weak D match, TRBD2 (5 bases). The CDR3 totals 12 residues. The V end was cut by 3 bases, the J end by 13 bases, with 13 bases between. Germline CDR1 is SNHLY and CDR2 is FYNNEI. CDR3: CASSELDSNQFF. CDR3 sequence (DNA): TGTGCCAGCAGTGAGTTGGACTCTAATCAGTTCTTC. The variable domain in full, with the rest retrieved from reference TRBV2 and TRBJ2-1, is EPEVTQTPSHQVTQMGQEVILRCVPISNHLYFYWYRQILGQKVEFLVSFYNNEISEKSEIFDDQFSVERPDGSNFTLKIRSTKLEDSAMYFCASSELDSNQFFGPGTRLTVL.

CDR3 loop: CASSFRGGANEQFF. CDR3 sequence (DNA): TGTGCCAGCAGCTTCAGAGGGGGGGCCAATGAGCAGTTCTTC. The rearrangement joins TRBV7-2 to TRBJ2-1, with D maybe TRBD2 (7 bases). This CDR3 region has 14 residues. CDR1 and CDR2 from the germline V gene are SGHTA and FQGNSA. Trimming took 3 bases from V and 6 from J, leaving 12 bases between them.

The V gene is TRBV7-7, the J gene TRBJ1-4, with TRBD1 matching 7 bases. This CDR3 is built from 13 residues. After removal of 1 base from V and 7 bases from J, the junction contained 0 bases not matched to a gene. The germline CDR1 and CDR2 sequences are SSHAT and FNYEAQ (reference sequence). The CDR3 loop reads CASSLDRGEKLFF. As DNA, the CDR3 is TGTGCCAGCAGCTTAGACAGGGGTGAAAAACTGTTTTTT. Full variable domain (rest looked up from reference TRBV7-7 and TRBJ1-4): GAGVSQSPRYKVTKRGQDVTLRCDPISSHATLYWYQQALGQGPEFLTYFNYEAQPDKSGLPSDRFSAERPEGSISTLTIQRTEQRDSAMYRCASSLDRGEKLFFGSGTQLSVL.

DNA for the CDR3: TGCACCAGCAGCCAAGAGGCCCGGGGGGGTGGTGGCTACACCTTC. It is translated as CTSSQEARGGGGYTF. The rearrangement joins TRBV1 to TRBJ1-2. TRBV1 is assigned pseudogene status. This CDR3 has 15 amino acids.

The DNA for the CDR3 is TGTGCCAGCTCACCACCTGGGCGGGTCACAGATACGCAGTATTTT. Amino acid sequence: CASSPPGRVTDTQYF. This chain connects TRBV18 to TRBJ2-3; D is perhaps TRBD2 (5 bases). The CDR3 totals 15 residues. CDR1 and CDR2 from the germline V gene are KGHSH and LQKENI. With 0 bases removed from V and 2 bases from J, the gap between germline ends came to 9 bases.

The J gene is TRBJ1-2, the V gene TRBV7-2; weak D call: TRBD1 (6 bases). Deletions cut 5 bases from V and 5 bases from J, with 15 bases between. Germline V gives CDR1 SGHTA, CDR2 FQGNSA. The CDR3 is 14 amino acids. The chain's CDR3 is CASSPWEGGYGYTF. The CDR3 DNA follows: TGTGCCAGCAGCCCATGGGAGGGGGGATATGGCTACACCTTC.

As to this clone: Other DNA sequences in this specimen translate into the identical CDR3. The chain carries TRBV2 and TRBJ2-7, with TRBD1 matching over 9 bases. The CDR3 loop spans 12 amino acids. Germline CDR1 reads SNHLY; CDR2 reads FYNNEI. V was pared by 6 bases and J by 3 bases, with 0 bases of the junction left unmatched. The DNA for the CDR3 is TGTGCCAGCAGGGGACAGGGCTACGAGCAGTACTTC. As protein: CASRGQGYEQYF.

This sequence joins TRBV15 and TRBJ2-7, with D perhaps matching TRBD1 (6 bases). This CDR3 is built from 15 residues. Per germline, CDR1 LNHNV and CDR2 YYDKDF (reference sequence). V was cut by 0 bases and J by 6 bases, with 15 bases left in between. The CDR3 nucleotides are TGTGCCACCAGCAGAGATCAGAACAGGGTGAGCGAGCAGTACTTC. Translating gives CATSRDQNRVSEQYF.

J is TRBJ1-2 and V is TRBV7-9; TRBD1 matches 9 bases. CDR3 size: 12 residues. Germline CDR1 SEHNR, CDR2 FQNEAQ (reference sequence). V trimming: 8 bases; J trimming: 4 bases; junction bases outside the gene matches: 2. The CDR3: CASLTGGYGYTF. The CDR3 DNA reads TGTGCCAGCCTGACAGGGGGCTATGGCTACACCTTC.

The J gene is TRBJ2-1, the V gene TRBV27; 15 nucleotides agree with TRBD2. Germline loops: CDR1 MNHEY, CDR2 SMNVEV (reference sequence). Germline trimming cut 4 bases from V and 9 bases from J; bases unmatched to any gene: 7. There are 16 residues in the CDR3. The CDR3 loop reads CASSYGLAGGIGEQFF. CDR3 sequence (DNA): TGTGCCAGCAGTTACGGACTAGCGGGAGGGATAGGTGAGCAGTTCTTC.

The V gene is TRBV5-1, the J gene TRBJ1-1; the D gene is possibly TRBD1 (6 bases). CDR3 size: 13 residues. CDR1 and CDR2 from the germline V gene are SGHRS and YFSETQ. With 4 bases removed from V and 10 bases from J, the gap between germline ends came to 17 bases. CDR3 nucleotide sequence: TGCGCCAGCAGCCCTAGGGACACCCAAGGAGCTTTCTTT. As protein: CASSPRDTQGAFF.

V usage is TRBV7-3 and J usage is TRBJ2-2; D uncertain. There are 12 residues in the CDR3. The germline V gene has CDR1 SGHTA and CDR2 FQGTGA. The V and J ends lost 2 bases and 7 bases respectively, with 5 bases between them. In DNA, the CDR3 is TGTGCCAGCAGCTTAGAGGACGGGGAGCTGTTTTTT. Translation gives CASSLEDGELFF.

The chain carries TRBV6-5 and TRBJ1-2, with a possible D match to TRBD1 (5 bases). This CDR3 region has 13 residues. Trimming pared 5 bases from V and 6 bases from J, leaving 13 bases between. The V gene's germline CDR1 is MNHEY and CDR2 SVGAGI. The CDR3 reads CASSTAGVDGYTF. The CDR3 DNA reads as TGTGCCAGCAGTACCGCGGGGGTGGATGGCTACACCTTC.

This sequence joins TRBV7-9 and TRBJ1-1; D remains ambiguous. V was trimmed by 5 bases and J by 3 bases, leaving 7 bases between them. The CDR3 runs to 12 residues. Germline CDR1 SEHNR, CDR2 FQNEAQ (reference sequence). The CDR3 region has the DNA TGTGCCAGCAGCGGACTTTACACTGAAGCTTTCTTT. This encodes CASSGLYTEAFF.

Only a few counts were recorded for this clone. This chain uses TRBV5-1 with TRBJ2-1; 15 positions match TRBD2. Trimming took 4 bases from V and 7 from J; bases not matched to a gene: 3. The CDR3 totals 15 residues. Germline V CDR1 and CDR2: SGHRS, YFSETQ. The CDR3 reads CASSPGTSGRNEQFF. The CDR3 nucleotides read TGCGCCAGCAGCCCCGGGACTAGCGGGAGGAATGAGCAGTTCTTC.

The CDR3 here is CASSLFGVKETQYF. The CDR3 DNA sequence: TGTGCCAGCAGCTTATTCGGTGTGAAGGAGACCCAGTACTTC. This chain joins TRBV7-2 and TRBJ2-5; D unresolved. CDR1 is SGHTA, CDR2 FQGNSA, per germline. The CDR3 loop spans 14 amino acids. The V end lost 2 bases, the J end lost 5 bases, and 12 bases lay between the germline ends.